The following is a T cell receptor (beta chain) sequence with its context. As processed by the authors: Amplification of reference gene primers was used by the study to estimate nucleated cell counts. Profiled with immunoSEQ multiplex PCR; TCRdb holds only in-frame clones, not every one. The V and J calls and clone size were taken over from that table, and D and trimming were inferred from the DNA. The table includes 310,000 or so clones, more than 70% detected once. Deletions cut 1 base from V and 1 base from J, with 14 bases between. Germline V gives CDR1 SGHVS, CDR2 FNYEAQ. The CDR3 is 17 amino acids. This sample is drawn from a study of blood T cell repertoires in COVID-19. The wider study: Collection of acute and convalescent COVID-19 samples took place in the United States, Italy and Spain. In each case, the material was cDNA or gDNA derived from T cells, B-cell-depleted T cells, or PBMCs.

The chain has TRBV7-6 and TRBJ1-5, with TRBD1 as a possible D gene (5 bases). Sequencing was done on a sample of peripheral blood. This sequence originates from a woman aged 45-60 years with acute or convalescent COVID-19. This CDR3 is CASSLGVSRGSNQPQHF. The DNA for the CDR3 is TGTGCCAGCAGCTTAGGCGTCAGCCGGGGGAGCAATCAGCCCCAGCATTTT.